The TCR beta chain described here comes from a study of blood T cells in healthy people across ages. Germline CDR1 is KGHDR and CDR2 is SFDVKD. V lost 4 bases and J lost 4, with 13 bases in between. The CDR3 is made up of 15 amino acids. This clonotype has more than one count but fewer than ten. Every sample had a minimum of 6.5 million PBMCs isolated. Primers used in a second PCR of roughly 6 to 12 cycles were a sample-barcoded 5' primer and a J-beta primer mix. A 12-random-nucleotide template-switch adaptor tagged each cDNA molecule. A single record per CDR3 protein comes from TCRdb applying MiXCR to the 5' RACE reads. The data show roughly 1,800,000 distinct CDR3 sequences, about 50% seen once.

This TCR was recovered from a woman in her thirties or forties in good health. The rearrangement links TRBV24-1 to TRBJ1-5; TRBD1 is a possible D gene (5 bases). Sequenced sample: blood. The CDR3 nucleotides are TGTGCCACCAGTGACTCCGGGACGGATAATCAGCCCCAGCATTTT. Translated: CATSDSGTDNQPQHF.